This TCR beta chain was sequenced during a study of cytomegalovirus exposure and HLA in healthy donors. CDR1 and CDR2 from the germline V gene are SSHAT and FNYEAQ (reference sequence). The CDR3 is 14 amino acids. The PCR made use of 60 Vbeta and 13 Jbeta primers. Clones were sequenced by immunoSEQ multiplex PCR, and TCRdb holds only the in-frame ones, with some missing. The sample includes roughly 180,000 clones, over 65% of them seen just once. Those who donated were healthy bone marrow donors. The source is a woman aged 55-70 years in good health and CMV-seropositive. Sequenced: PBMCs. V and J are TRBV7-7 and TRBJ2-2; 7 bases map to TRBD2. The CDR3 nucleotides read TGTGCTAGCGGGCCAGTTGGAGGAACCGGGGAGCTGTTTTTT. Translated, it gives CASGPVGGTGELFF.